The present entry profiles one TCR beta chain with its context. Enrollment of patients from Seattle took place during active infection, with longitudinal follow-up. V lost 5 bases and J lost 2, with 16 bases in between. This CDR3 region has 16 residues. The germline V gene has CDR1 SGHRS and CDR2 YFSETQ. The sample originates from a study of blood T cell repertoires in COVID-19. On the study more broadly: Spain, Italy and the United States supplied samples that represented acute and convalescent COVID-19. T cells, B-cell-depleted T cells, or PBMCs provided the cDNA or gDNA that served as material.

Original processing methods: Amplification of reference gene primers provided the estimated nucleated cell counts. Sequenced by immunoSEQ multiplex PCR; TCRdb stores in-frame clones only, minus some. V, J and clone size are those of that table, while D and trimming were read from the DNA. The repertoire holds under 300,000 clones, with about 90% as singletons. This sequence was found in a woman aged 60-75 years with COVID-19, enrolled during active disease. The sequencing sample was made of peripheral blood. The chain combines TRBV5-1 with TRBJ2-2, with D perhaps TRBD2 (5 bases). The CDR3 DNA follows: TGCGCCAGCAGAATTGGGATGACTATAAACACCGGGGAGCTGTTTTTT. Its protein is CASRIGMTINTGELFF.